The 3 T cell receptor beta chains below were found in one sample sequenced in a study of neurological immune-mediated disorders. Time point noted: longitudinal time-point 3. TCRdb used MiXCR to reprocess the 5' RACE reads, holding one entry per CDR3 protein. This table has approximately 48,000 distinct CDR3 sequences, roughly an eighth appearing once. Sequenced: PBMCs. The receptors were sampled from a male donor with HTLV-1-associated myelopathy (HAM/TSP).

This clonotype was seen repeatedly, ten times or more. The chain has TRBV5-6 and TRBJ1-6, with TRBD1 as a possible D gene (6 bases). CDR3 size: 14 residues. The germline gives CDR1 SGHDT, CDR2 YYEEEE. The V end lost 5 bases, the J end lost 8 bases, and 14 bases lay between the germline ends. This chain's CDR3 is CASRSDRSDSPLHF. The CDR3 region has the DNA TGTGCCAGCAGATCGGACAGAAGCGATTCACCCCTCCACTTT.

A word on this clonotype: A much larger clone lies a single base off, so this may be a read error. V and J are TRBV5-1 and TRBJ2-5, with no clear D. CDR3 length: 14 amino acids. CDR1 is SGHRS, CDR2 YFSETQ, per germline. CDR3 in DNA: TGCGCCAGCGGCTTGACGTCTCGAGAAGAGACCCAGTACTTC. Translation: CASGLTSREETQYF.

This clonotype was picked up many times. The chain recombines TRBV10-3 with TRBJ2-1, with TRBD1 identical over 10 bases. Germline V gives CDR1 ENHRY, CDR2 SYGVKD. V trimming: 6 bases; J trimming: 4 bases; junction bases outside the gene matches: 18. CDR3 length: 19 amino acids. The CDR3 DNA sequence: TGTGCCATCAGGAAGTTTAATGCTCCGGGACAGGGGATTTACAATGAGCAGTTCTTC. Protein product: CAIRKFNAPGQGIYNEQFF.